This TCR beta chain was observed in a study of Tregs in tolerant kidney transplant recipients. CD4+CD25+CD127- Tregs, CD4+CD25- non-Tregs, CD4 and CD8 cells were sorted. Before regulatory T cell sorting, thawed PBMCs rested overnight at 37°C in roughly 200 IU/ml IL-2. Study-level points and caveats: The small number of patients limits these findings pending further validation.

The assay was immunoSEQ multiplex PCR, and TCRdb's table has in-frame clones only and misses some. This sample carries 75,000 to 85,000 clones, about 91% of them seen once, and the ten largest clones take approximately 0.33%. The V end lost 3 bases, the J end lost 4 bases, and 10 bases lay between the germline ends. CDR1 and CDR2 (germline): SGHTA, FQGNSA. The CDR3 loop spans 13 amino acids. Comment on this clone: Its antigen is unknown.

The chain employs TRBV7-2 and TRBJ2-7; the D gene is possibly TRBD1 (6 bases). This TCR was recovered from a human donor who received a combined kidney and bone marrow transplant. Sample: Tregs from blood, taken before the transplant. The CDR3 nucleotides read TGTGCCAGCAGCTTCACAGGGCTATACGAGCAGTACTTC. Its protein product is CASSFTGLYEQYF. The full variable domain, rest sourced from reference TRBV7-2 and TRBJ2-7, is GAGVSQSPSNKVTEKGKDVELRCDPISGHTALYWYRQSLGQGLEFLIYFQGNSAPDKSGLPSDRFSAERTGGSVSTLTIQRTQQEDSAVYLCASSFTGLYEQYFGPGTRLTVT.